This T cell receptor (beta chain) was sequenced in a study of CD8+CD57+ T cells in acquired aplastic anemia. Overall study context: On average, sorted CD4+ and CD8+ cells gave roughly 3 ug of DNA. Broader study findings: Between patients and controls, CD8+ Simpson's diversity did not vary significantly. Researchers report that around 29 CD8+ CDR3 sequences appeared in both patients and controls.

As concerns this clonotype: What it binds is unknown.

This CDR3 has 12 amino acids. J lost 3 bases, V lost 6 bases, and 2 bases had no gene match. From germline, CDR1 is SQVTM and CDR2 ANQGSEA. For CDR3 and TCR beta VDJ profiling, genomic DNA was the template used. TCRdb reprocessed the reads with MiXCR, giving one entry per CDR3 protein. The sample holds around 180,000 distinct CDR3 sequences; 50% to 75% are singletons and the top ten take around 46%. J is TRBJ2-3 and V is TRBV29-1; 8 bases align to TRBD1. The sample consisted of sorted CD4+, CD8+, or CD8+CD57+ T cells (not recorded which) from PBMCs. This TCR was sampled from a human donor with severe aplastic anemia or a healthy control (not recorded which). CDR3 in DNA: TGCAGCGTCGGGACAGGAACAGATACGCAGTATTTT. Encoded protein: CSVGTGTDTQYF.